The sequence of this T cell receptor beta chain was determined in a study of Graves' ophthalmopathy and Graves' hyperthyroidism. Background on the study: The blood sample was drawn at first diagnosis and before any treatment. Regarding the study as a whole: In blood appeared most of the expanded thyroid clonotypes whose frequency exceeded 0.001.

As the template, RNA transcripts were used to amplify TCR beta CDR3 regions. First-round RT-PCR used HTBI primers; second-round multiplex PCR followed. Each CDR3 protein is one row after TCRdb ran MiXCR on the multiplex PCR reads. Seen here are 300,000 to 500,000 distinct CDR3 sequences, 15% observed once, and the top ten hold 5.5% to 7%. This CDR3 is 13 amino acids long. The V end lost 3 bases, the J end lost 4 bases, and 9 bases lay between the germline ends. Germline V CDR1 and CDR2: SNHLY, FYNNEI. At least ten counts were recorded for this clonotype. Its antigen is currently unknown. Enrolled hyperthyroidism patients had a new diagnosis, a duration under 2 months, and an age of 18 to 65. PBMCs were density-gradient isolated from around 11 ml fresh blood.

The chain uses TRBV2 and TRBJ1-2, with D hard to call. The origin of this receptor is a woman between 18 and 29 years old with stable Graves' hyperthyroidism. Sequenced input: peripheral blood. Here the CDR3 reads CASSERQSYGYTF. Here the CDR3 DNA reads TGTGCCAGCAGTGAGAGGCAGAGCTATGGCTACACCTTC.